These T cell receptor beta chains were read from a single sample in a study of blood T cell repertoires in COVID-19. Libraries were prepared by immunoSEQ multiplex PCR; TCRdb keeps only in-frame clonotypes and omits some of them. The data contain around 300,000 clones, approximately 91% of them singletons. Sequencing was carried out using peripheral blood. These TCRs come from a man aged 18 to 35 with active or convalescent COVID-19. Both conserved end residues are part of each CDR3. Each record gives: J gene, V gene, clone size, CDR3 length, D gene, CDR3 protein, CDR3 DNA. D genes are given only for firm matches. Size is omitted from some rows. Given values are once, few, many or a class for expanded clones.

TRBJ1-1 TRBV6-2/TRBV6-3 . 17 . CASSSYSLHFSNTEAFF TGTGCCAGCAGTTCCTACAGCCTCCATTTCTCGAACACTGAAGCTTTCTTT
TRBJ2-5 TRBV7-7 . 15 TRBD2 CASSLYPGGEETQYF TGTGCCAGCAGCTTATACCCGGGGGGAGAAGAGACCCAGTACTTC
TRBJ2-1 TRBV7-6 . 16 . CASSLGPGLGYNEQFF TGTGCCAGCAGCTTAGGCCCAGGGTTAGGCTACAATGAGCAGTTCTTC
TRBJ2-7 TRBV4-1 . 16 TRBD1 CASSQALGQGAYEQYF TGCGCCAGCAGCCAAGCTCTAGGACAGGGAGCCTACGAGCAGTACTTC
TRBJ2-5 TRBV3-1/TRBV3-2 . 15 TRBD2 CASSPTLTSGETQYF TGTGCCAGCAGCCCGACCCTTACTAGCGGGGAGACCCAGTACTTC
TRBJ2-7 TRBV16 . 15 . CASSQSPVAGPEQYF TGTGCCAGCAGCCAATCCCCAGTCGCGGGTCCCGAGCAGTACTTC
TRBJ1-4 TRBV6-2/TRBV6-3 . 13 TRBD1 CASSYRTGEKLFF TGTGCCAGCAGTTACCGGACAGGGGAAAAACTGTTTTTT
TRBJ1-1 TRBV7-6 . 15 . CASSPSGGAATEAFF TGTGCCAGCAGCCCTAGTGGGGGGGCCGCCACTGAAGCTTTCTTT
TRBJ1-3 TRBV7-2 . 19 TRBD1 CASSPGTDPVEAIRNTIYF TGTGCCAGCAGCCCCGGGACAGATCCTGTGGAGGCTATACGAAACACCATATATTTT
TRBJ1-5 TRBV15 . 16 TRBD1 CATSRDGTGSNQPQHF TGTGCCACCAGCAGAGATGGGACAGGAAGCAATCAGCCCCAGCATTTT
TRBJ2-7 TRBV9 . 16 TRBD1 CASSTPPGQGRYEQYF TGTGCCAGCAGCACTCCGCCGGGACAGGGCCGCTACGAGCAGTACTTC
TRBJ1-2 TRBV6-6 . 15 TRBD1 CASSTPGQGDYGYTF TGTGCCAGCAGTACTCCGGGACAGGGGGACTATGGCTACACCTTC
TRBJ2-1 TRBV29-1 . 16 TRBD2 CSVEMAGGPPYNEQFF TGCAGCGTTGAGATGGCGGGGGGCCCGCCCTACAATGAGCAGTTCTTC
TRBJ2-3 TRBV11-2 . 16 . CASRSIRPGSTDTQYF TGTGCCAGCAGATCAATCCGTCCGGGGAGCACAGATACGCAGTATTTT
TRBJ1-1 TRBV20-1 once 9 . CSAGPEAFF TGCAGTGCTGGGCCTGAAGCTTTCTTT